This is a list of T cell receptor beta chains from one sample in a study of tumor and adjacent non-tumor tissue in lung cancer. TCRdb passed the multiplex PCR reads through MiXCR, listing each CDR3 protein once. The sample has approximately 100,000 distinct CDR3 sequences; over 55% are singletons. The sequenced material came from distant non-tumor lung tissue. Source of these receptors: a man aged 25 to 45 with non-small cell lung cancer. CDR3s include the opening cysteine and the closing phenylalanine or tryptophan. Fields, in order: D gene, clone size, J gene, V gene, CDR3 DNA, CDR3 protein. D genes are given only for firm matches. Only part of the rows carry a size: once, few, many, or a class if the clone is expanded.

d_call: .
clone_size: .
j_call: TRBJ2-5
v_call: TRBV28
cdr3_nt: TGTGCCAGCAGTTCCTCCTCGGGAAGGACCCAGTACTTC
cdr3_aa: CASSSSSGRTQYF

d_call: .
clone_size: .
j_call: TRBJ2-1
v_call: TRBV4-3
cdr3_nt: TGCGCCAGCAGCCAGGGACTGACTAACACTGAGCAGATCTTC
cdr3_aa: CASSQGLTNTEQIF

d_call: .
clone_size: .
j_call: TRBJ2-3
v_call: TRBV20-1
cdr3_nt: TGCAGTGCTAGCCAGGACACAGATACGCAGTACTTT
cdr3_aa: CSASQDTDTQYF

d_call: .
clone_size: .
j_call: TRBJ1-1
v_call: TRBV11-2
cdr3_nt: TGTGCCAGCAGCTTAGTTGGGTTTAACACGGACACTGAAGCTTTCTTT
cdr3_aa: CASSLVGFNTDTEAFF

d_call: .
clone_size: few
j_call: TRBJ2-1
v_call: TRBV7-9
cdr3_nt: TGTGCCAGCAGCTCCAACTCCCTCGACAGCGGCAATGAGCAGTTCTTC
cdr3_aa: CASSSNSLDSGNEQFF

d_call: .
clone_size: many
j_call: TRBJ2-7
v_call: TRBV30
cdr3_nt: TGTGCCTGGGCCGGGACCGCTACCTACGAGCAGTACTTC
cdr3_aa: CAWAGTATYEQYF

d_call: TRBD1
clone_size: .
j_call: TRBJ1-1
v_call: TRBV11-2
cdr3_nt: TGTGCCAACAGCCCCCACCCCAGGGGGTATGCTTTCTTT
cdr3_aa: CANSPHPRGYAFF

d_call: .
clone_size: .
j_call: TRBJ2-7
v_call: TRBV11-2
cdr3_nt: TGTGCCAGCAGCCAGGGGGGACTAGGGCCTCCCTACGAACAGTACTTC
cdr3_aa: CASSQGGLGPPYEQYF

d_call: .
clone_size: .
j_call: TRBJ1-2
v_call: TRBV20-1
cdr3_nt: TGTAGTGCTAGCGGGGGCGTCTATGGCTACATCTTC
cdr3_aa: CSASGGVYGYIF

d_call: .
clone_size: .
j_call: TRBJ1-4
v_call: TRBV2
cdr3_nt: TGTGCCAGCAGTGAAGATCACGTCGGGGGGCCAGAAAAACTGTTTTTT
cdr3_aa: CASSEDHVGGPEKLFF

d_call: TRBD1
clone_size: .
j_call: TRBJ2-4
v_call: TRBV11-2
cdr3_nt: TGTGTCAGCGGGCCTATGCAGGGGGCTGACATTCAGTACTTC
cdr3_aa: CVSGPMQGADIQYF

d_call: .
clone_size: many
j_call: TRBJ2-5
v_call: TRBV6-6
cdr3_nt: TGTGCCAGCAGTTACTTAACCGGGGGAAGGGAGACCCAGTACTTC
cdr3_aa: CASSYLTGGRETQYF

d_call: .
clone_size: few
j_call: TRBJ1-3
v_call: TRBV6-5
cdr3_nt: TGTGCCAGCAGTTCCTCTCAGACGGGAAGCTCTGGAAACACCATATATTTT
cdr3_aa: CASSSSQTGSSGNTIYF

d_call: .
clone_size: .
j_call: TRBJ2-1
v_call: TRBV20-1
cdr3_nt: TGCAGTGTAGACGGGGCTAATGAGCAGTTCTTC
cdr3_aa: CSVDGANEQFF

d_call: .
clone_size: .
j_call: TRBJ2-7
v_call: TRBV4-1
cdr3_nt: TGCGCCAGCAGCCAAGATGTAGGCTACGAGCAGTACTTC
cdr3_aa: CASSQDVGYEQYF

d_call: .
clone_size: .
j_call: TRBJ2-2
v_call: TRBV12-3/TRBV12-4
cdr3_nt: TGTGCCATCGAAAGGTTGAACACCCCGAACATCGGGGAGCTGTTTTTT
cdr3_aa: CAIERLNTPNIGELFF

d_call: .
clone_size: .
j_call: TRBJ2-2
v_call: TRBV5-1
cdr3_nt: TGCGCCAGCAGCTTGGCCGGGGACACAGGGAAGCTGTTTTTT
cdr3_aa: CASSLAGDTGKLFF

d_call: .
clone_size: .
j_call: TRBJ2-5
v_call: TRBV11-2
cdr3_nt: TGTGCCAGCAGCTTAGAAGTCCGGCAAGTGACAGGCCAAGAGACCCAGTACTTC
cdr3_aa: CASSLEVRQVTGQETQYF

d_call: TRBD1
clone_size: few
j_call: TRBJ2-1
v_call: TRBV5-1
cdr3_nt: TGCGCCAGCAGCGGAACAGGGGGCACCTACAATGAGCAGTTCTTC
cdr3_aa: CASSGTGGTYNEQFF

d_call: TRBD2
clone_size: many
j_call: TRBJ2-5
v_call: TRBV12-3/TRBV12-4
cdr3_nt: TGTGCCAGCAGTGCATACAGCGGGAAGGCCGCTCAAGAGACCCAGTACTTC
cdr3_aa: CASSAYSGKAAQETQYF

d_call: .
clone_size: .
j_call: TRBJ2-7
v_call: TRBV12-3/TRBV12-4
cdr3_nt: TGTGCCAGCGGTTTGTCAAGGGAGGACGAGCAGTACTTC
cdr3_aa: CASGLSREDEQYF

d_call: .
clone_size: .
j_call: TRBJ2-2
v_call: TRBV24-1
cdr3_nt: TGTGCCACCAGTGATTCCCGGGGCACCAGGGAGCTGTTTTTT
cdr3_aa: CATSDSRGTRELFF

d_call: TRBD2
clone_size: .
j_call: TRBJ2-1
v_call: TRBV20-1
cdr3_nt: TGCCGACTAGCGGCGGGGTCCGTTCATTGGGATGAACAGTTCTTC
cdr3_aa: CRLAAGSVHWDEQFF

d_call: TRBD1
clone_size: .
j_call: TRBJ2-5
v_call: TRBV20-1
cdr3_nt: TGCAGTGCCTCCTGGACAGGGCAAGAGACCCAGTACTTC
cdr3_aa: CSASWTGQETQYF

d_call: .
clone_size: .
j_call: TRBJ1-3
v_call: TRBV6-5
cdr3_nt: TGTGCCAGCAGTCGCACAGGGCACGAAAACGCCATATATTTT
cdr3_aa: CASSRTGHENAIYF

d_call: .
clone_size: .
j_call: TRBJ1-1
v_call: TRBV29-1
cdr3_nt: TGCAGCGCTATAGACTACACAGGTACTGTAGCTTTCTTT
cdr3_aa: CSAIDYTGTVAFF

d_call: TRBD2
clone_size: many
j_call: TRBJ2-7
v_call: TRBV11-2
cdr3_nt: TGTGCCAGCAGCTTCCTGCCTAGCGGGAGGTCCTACGAGCAGTACTTC
cdr3_aa: CASSFLPSGRSYEQYF

d_call: TRBD2
clone_size: .
j_call: TRBJ2-5
v_call: TRBV29-1
cdr3_nt: TGCGGCGTTGATTGGCGGGGGGCAGGCGAGACCCAGTACTTC
cdr3_aa: CGVDWRGAGETQYF

d_call: .
clone_size: .
j_call: TRBJ2-5
v_call: TRBV11-1
cdr3_nt: TGCGCCTGCGGGGTTCAAGAGACCCAGTACTTC
cdr3_aa: CACGVQETQYF

d_call: .
clone_size: .
j_call: TRBJ2-4
v_call: TRBV29-1
cdr3_nt: TGCAGCGTCGGGACTGCTGTAACCAAAAACATTCAGTACTTC
cdr3_aa: CSVGTAVTKNIQYF

d_call: .
clone_size: medium-sized
j_call: TRBJ1-6
v_call: TRBV13
cdr3_nt: TGTGCCAGCAGCTCAAGCTCCTATAATTCACCCCTCCACTTT
cdr3_aa: CASSSSSYNSPLHF

d_call: .
clone_size: few
j_call: TRBJ2-3
v_call: TRBV7-2
cdr3_nt: TGTGCCAGCAGCTTAGTGTTAGGCGGGGTCCGGAATACGCAGTATTTT
cdr3_aa: CASSLVLGGVRNTQYF

d_call: .
clone_size: .
j_call: TRBJ2-1
v_call: TRBV28
cdr3_nt: TGTGCCAGCAATTCCCCCATAGCGGAGAAGGGCTCCTGCAATGAGCAGTTCTTC
cdr3_aa: CASNSPIAEKGSCNEQFF

d_call: .
clone_size: .
j_call: TRBJ2-7
v_call: TRBV29-1
cdr3_nt: TGCAGCGCTCCGAAGGGGGAGTCCTACGAGCAGTACTTT
cdr3_aa: CSAPKGESYEQYF

d_call: TRBD2
clone_size: .
j_call: TRBJ2-3
v_call: TRBV5-4
cdr3_nt: TGTGCCAGCAGCTCGTTCCAGCGGGGGGGTAGAGATACGCAGTTTTTT
cdr3_aa: CASSSFQRGGRDTQFF

d_call: .
clone_size: .
j_call: TRBJ2-5
v_call: TRBV7-3
cdr3_nt: TGTGCCAGCAGCTTATACTTCCAAGAGATCCAGTACTTC
cdr3_aa: CASSLYFQEIQYF

d_call: TRBD1
clone_size: .
j_call: TRBJ2-7
v_call: TRBV6-4
cdr3_nt: TGTGCCAGCTACTGGGACAGGGCGTACGAGCAGTACTTC
cdr3_aa: CASYWDRAYEQYF

d_call: .
clone_size: .
j_call: TRBJ2-7
v_call: TRBV4-1
cdr3_nt: TGCGCCGGCAGCCAAAGGGACCGTCTCCTTCACGAGCAGTACTTC
cdr3_aa: CAGSQRDRLLHEQYF

d_call: .
clone_size: .
j_call: TRBJ2-7
v_call: TRBV6-6
cdr3_nt: TGTGCCAGCAATCAGCTGCTCAGTTACGAGCAGTACTTC
cdr3_aa: CASNQLLSYEQYF

d_call: .
clone_size: .
j_call: TRBJ1-3
v_call: TRBV11-3
cdr3_nt: TGTGCCAGCTGCTTAGGGCGAATCTCTGGAAACACCATATATTTT
cdr3_aa: CASCLGRISGNTIYF

d_call: .
clone_size: many
j_call: TRBJ2-7
v_call: TRBV10-3
cdr3_nt: TGTGCCATCAGTGATATTCGTAGGGACGAGCAGTACTTC
cdr3_aa: CAISDIRRDEQYF

d_call: .
clone_size: .
j_call: TRBJ1-1
v_call: TRBV20-1
cdr3_nt: TGCAGAGCTACTCCGGTCACTGAAGCTTACTTT
cdr3_aa: CRATPVTEAYF

d_call: .
clone_size: .
j_call: TRBJ1-2
v_call: TRBV6-5
cdr3_nt: TGTGCCGGCAGTTACGGGGGGGGCGCGGACAATGGCTACACCTTC
cdr3_aa: CAGSYGGGADNGYTF

d_call: TRBD2
clone_size: many
j_call: TRBJ2-5
v_call: TRBV5-4
cdr3_nt: TGTGCCAGCAGCTTGATGGGGACTAGGCTACAAGAGACCCAGTACTTC
cdr3_aa: CASSLMGTRLQETQYF

d_call: .
clone_size: .
j_call: TRBJ1-6
v_call: TRBV6-5
cdr3_nt: TGTGCCAGCAGTTACGCCCGGGGGGGGGCGAGTCATTCATCCCTCAACTTT
cdr3_aa: CASSYARGGASHSSLNF

d_call: .
clone_size: .
j_call: TRBJ1-1
v_call: TRBV12-5
cdr3_nt: TGTGCTACCCTGGGAGAGTCCATCACTGAAGCTTCCTTT
cdr3_aa: CATLGESITEASF

d_call: .
clone_size: .
j_call: TRBJ1-3
v_call: TRBV7-9
cdr3_nt: TGTGCCGGCAGCCGGGACGGATACTCTGGAAACACCATATATTTT
cdr3_aa: CAGSRDGYSGNTIYF

d_call: .
clone_size: .
j_call: TRBJ1-6
v_call: TRBV11-2
cdr3_nt: TGTGCCAGCAGCTTAGATCCGCCAGGGCGGAATAATTCACCCCCCCACTTT
cdr3_aa: CASSLDPPGRNNSPPHF

d_call: .
clone_size: few
j_call: TRBJ2-7
v_call: TRBV29-1
cdr3_nt: TGTAGCACCCGGTTGAGCTCCTACGAGCAGTACTTT
cdr3_aa: CSTRLSSYEQYF

d_call: .
clone_size: many
j_call: TRBJ2-1
v_call: TRBV6-2/TRBV6-3
cdr3_nt: TGTGCCAGCAGTTACTCCATTTTTGACAATGAGCAGTTCTTC
cdr3_aa: CASSYSIFDNEQFF

d_call: TRBD2
clone_size: .
j_call: TRBJ2-1
v_call: TRBV2
cdr3_nt: TGTGCCAGCATTTTCAACGGGGCGGGAGAGAAGCAGTTCTTC
cdr3_aa: CASIFNGAGEKQFF

d_call: .
clone_size: .
j_call: TRBJ1-1
v_call: TRBV4-1
cdr3_nt: TGCGCCAGCAGCCAAGATCTGGCCAAGGTGTCGGCTGAAGCTCTCTTT
cdr3_aa: CASSQDLAKVSAEALF

d_call: .
clone_size: .
j_call: TRBJ2-1
v_call: TRBV7-3
cdr3_nt: TGTGCCAGCAGCCTAAAGGGCGCAGGGGGGGGTGGAACCTACAATGAGCAGTTCTTC
cdr3_aa: CASSLKGAGGGGTYNEQFF

d_call: TRBD2
clone_size: .
j_call: TRBJ2-5
v_call: TRBV20-1
cdr3_nt: TGCAGTGCTAGAGATTTGAGACTAGCGGAAGCGACGCAGTACTTC
cdr3_aa: CSARDLRLAEATQYF

d_call: .
clone_size: few
j_call: TRBJ2-3
v_call: TRBV5-1
cdr3_nt: TGCGCCAGCAGCTTGGTCGGGGACGATCCCAGGACGCAGTATTTT
cdr3_aa: CASSLVGDDPRTQYF

d_call: TRBD1
clone_size: .
j_call: TRBJ2-7
v_call: TRBV6-2/TRBV6-3
cdr3_nt: TGTGCCAGCAGCCCTAGCAGGGGGCGTTCCTACGAGCAGTATTTC
cdr3_aa: CASSPSRGRSYEQYF

d_call: .
clone_size: .
j_call: TRBJ2-1
v_call: TRBV11-2
cdr3_nt: TGTGTCAGCACCGCGGACCGATACAATGAGCAGTTCTTC
cdr3_aa: CVSTADRYNEQFF

d_call: TRBD2
clone_size: .
j_call: TRBJ2-2
v_call: TRBV6-6
cdr3_nt: TGTGCCAGCAGTTACGACCTAGCGGAAAACACCGAGGAACTGTGTTTT
cdr3_aa: CASSYDLAENTEELCF

d_call: .
clone_size: many
j_call: TRBJ1-4
v_call: TRBV4-2
cdr3_nt: TGTGCCAGCAGCCAAGATGTAAAGCCGCGCGAAAAACTGTTTTTT
cdr3_aa: CASSQDVKPREKLFF